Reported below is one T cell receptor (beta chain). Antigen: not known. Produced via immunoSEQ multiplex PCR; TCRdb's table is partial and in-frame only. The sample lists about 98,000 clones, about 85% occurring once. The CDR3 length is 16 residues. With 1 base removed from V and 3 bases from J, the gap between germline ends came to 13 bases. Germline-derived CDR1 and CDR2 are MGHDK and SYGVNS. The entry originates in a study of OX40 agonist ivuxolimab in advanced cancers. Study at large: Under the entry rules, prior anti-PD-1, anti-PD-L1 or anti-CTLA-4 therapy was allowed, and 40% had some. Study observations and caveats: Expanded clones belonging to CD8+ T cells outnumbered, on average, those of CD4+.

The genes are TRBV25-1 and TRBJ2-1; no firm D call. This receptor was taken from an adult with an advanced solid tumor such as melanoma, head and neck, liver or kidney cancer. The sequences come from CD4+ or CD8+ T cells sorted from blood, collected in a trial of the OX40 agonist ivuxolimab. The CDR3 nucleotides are TGTGCCAGCAGTGAATCCGGGTCGATATTCTACAATGAGCAGTTCTTC. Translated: CASSESGSIFYNEQFF. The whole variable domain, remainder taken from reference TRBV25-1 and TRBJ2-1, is EADIYQTPRYLVIGTGKKITLECSQTMGHDKMYWYQQDPGMELHLIHYSYGVNSTEKGDLSSESTVSRIRTEHFPLTLESARPSHTSQYLCASSESGSIFYNEQFFGPGTRLTVL.